What follows are 27 T cell receptor beta chains derived from one specimen sequenced in a study of T cells after yellow fever vaccination. TCRdb reprocessed the 5' RACE reads with MiXCR, giving one entry per CDR3 protein. The sample includes roughly 50,000 distinct CDR3 sequences, 7% to 8.5% of them seen just once. The material was CD8+ T cells sorted from PBMCs, obtained less than 16 days after the first yellow fever vaccination. The receptors were gathered from a man between 18 and 35 years old who received the YFV17D yellow fever vaccine.

In this sample, this clonotype turned up many times. The chain joins TRBV24-1 to TRBJ2-2; 8 nucleotides agree with TRBD1. The CDR3 is 13 residues long. The germline V gene encodes CDR1 KGHDR and CDR2 SFDVKD. V shed 8 bases, J shed 7 bases, and the junction held 5 bases outside the gene matches. CDR3 nucleotide sequence: TGTGCCACCAAGGGACAGGAGGGCGGGGAGCTGTTTTTT. It encodes CATKGQEGGELFF.

This clonotype was found many times. The CDR3 spells CASSPWPTGELFF. The DNA of the CDR3 is TGTGCCAGCAGCCCGTGGCCCACCGGGGAGCTGTTTTTT. The V call is TRBV6-6, the J call TRBJ2-2; D remains unclear. Germline CDR1 MNHNY, CDR2 SVGAGI (reference sequence). There are 13 residues in the CDR3. The V and J ends lost 6 bases and 4 bases respectively, with 9 bases between them.

This clonotype showed up many times. J is TRBJ2-2 and V is TRBV5-1; D is unclear. Germline CDR1 SGHRS, CDR2 YFSETQ. Trimming took off 7 bases at V and 3 bases at J, with 7 bases between the two ends. This CDR3 region has 12 residues. CDR3 amino acids: CASPDDTGELFF. CDR3 nucleotide sequence: TGCGCCAGCCCGGATGACACCGGGGAGCTGTTTTTT.

This clonotype showed up many times. V and J are TRBV18 and TRBJ1-2; weak D call: TRBD1 (5 bases). The CDR3 extends over 15 amino acids. Trimming left V 3 bases short and J 4 bases short, with 15 bases between. Looked up from germline, CDR1 is KGHSH and CDR2 is LQKENI. Here the CDR3 reads CASSPSGQATYGYTF. CDR3 DNA sequence: TGTGCCAGCTCACCTTCAGGGCAGGCCACCTATGGCTACACCTTC.

This clonotype has a handful of counts. The V gene is TRBV13, the J gene TRBJ2-3; no clear D. The CDR3 runs to 18 residues. Per the germline V gene, CDR1 is PRHDT and CDR2 is FYEKMQ (reference sequence). Trimming took off 0 bases at V and 2 bases at J, with 18 bases between the two ends. CDR3 protein: CASSLGGGLPTFTDTQYF. The CDR3 DNA reads as TGTGCCAGCAGCTTAGGCGGTGGGCTCCCTACATTCACAGATACGCAGTATTTT.

The table lists this clonotype with many counts. V gene TRBV21-1 combines with J gene TRBJ2-7; the DNA was not used to check the table's D call, TRBD1. TRBV21-1 is given as a pseudogene. CDR3 size: 16 residues. The CDR3 coding sequence is TGTGCCAGCAGCAAAGGGAACAGGCTAAGCTCCTACGAGCAGTACGTC. It is translated as CASSKGNRLSSYEQYV.

Ten or more counts support this clonotype. This chain links TRBV12-3 or TRBV12-4 with TRBJ2-5; unclear D gene. The CDR3 length is 14 residues. Trimming removed 5 bases from V and 3 bases from J, with 13 bases in between. Here the CDR3 DNA reads TGTGCCAGCAGTGCCGACTGGGAAAAAGAGACCCAGTACTTC. Its translation: CASSADWEKETQYF.

This clonotype was detected ten times or more. V usage is TRBV6-2 or TRBV6-3 and J usage is TRBJ1-1; D not resolved. Per germline, CDR1 MNHEY and CDR2 SVGEGT. The CDR3 consists of 13 residues. V lost 5 bases to trimming and J lost 2 bases, with 9 bases between them. This CDR3 is CASSRGINTEAFF. The CDR3 DNA reads as TGTGCCAGCAGTCGGGGAATCAACACTGAAGCTTTCTTT.

This clonotype was observed many times. The chain links TRBV7-9 to TRBJ1-4, with D possibly TRBD1 on 6 matching bases. Germline-derived CDR1 and CDR2 are SEHNR and FQNEAQ (reference sequence). The V end lost 4 bases, the J end lost 8 bases, and 17 bases lay between the germline ends. The CDR3 runs to 15 residues. In nucleotides, the CDR3 is TGTGCCAGCAGCTCCACCCTGGGGGCCGGAGAAAAACTGTTTTTT. Residues: CASSSTLGAGEKLFF.

This clonotype was counted at least ten times. CDR3 residues: CAISETGGVETQYF. The CDR3 bases are TGTGCCATCAGTGAGACAGGGGGAGTGGAGACCCAGTACTTC. The chain is built from TRBV10-3 and TRBJ2-5, with TRBD1 matching 8 bases. The junction had 4 bases not matched to a gene; V was cut back by 2 bases and J by 5 bases. The V gene's germline CDR1 is ENHRY and CDR2 SYGVKD. This CDR3 has 14 amino acids.

This clonotype occurred many times. The chain links TRBV19 to TRBJ2-1; D ambiguous. This CDR3 spans 12 amino acids. In germline, CDR1 is LNHDA, CDR2 SQIVND (reference sequence). V was trimmed by 2 bases and J by 7 bases, leaving 6 bases between them. The CDR3 sequence: CASSIWQNEQFF. The CDR3 nucleotides are TGTGCCAGTAGTATATGGCAGAATGAGCAGTTCTTC. Combining the CDR3 with reference TRBV19 and TRBJ2-1 gives the whole variable domain DGGITQSPKYLFRKEGQNVTLSCEQNLNHDAMYWYRQDPGQGLRLIYYSQIVNDFQKGDIAEGYSVSREKKESFPLTVTSAQKNPTAFYLCASSIWQNEQFFGPGTRLTVL.

The V and J genes are TRBV19 and TRBJ1-1; D is ambiguous. Germline values: CDR1 LNHDA, CDR2 SQIVND (reference sequence). This CDR3 has 14 amino acids. V was pared by 9 bases and J by 1 base, with 15 bases between. CDR3 nucleotides: TGTGCCAGCAGGAATCGGGGTCAGAACACTGAAGCTTTCTTT. It specifies CASRNRGQNTEAFF.

This clonotype was detected ten times or more. The J gene is TRBJ2-1, the V gene TRBV24-1, with 7 positions matching TRBD1. V gave up 3 bases and J gave up 3 bases; unmatched junction bases: 10. Per the germline V gene, CDR1 is KGHDR and CDR2 is SFDVKD. The CDR3 consists of 17 residues. CDR3 in amino acids: CATSDARDSHGYNEQFF. The CDR3 DNA sequence: TGTGCCACCAGTGATGCACGGGACAGTCACGGCTACAATGAGCAGTTCTTC.

This clonotype has a handful of counts. The chain couples TRBV2 to TRBJ2-1; D is unresolved. The germline gives CDR1 SNHLY, CDR2 FYNNEI. The CDR3 covers 13 residues. The V end was cut by 4 bases, the J end by 3 bases, with 7 bases between. CDR3 nucleotides: TGTGCCAGCAGTGTTTCAGACTACAATGAGCAGTTCTTC. It specifies CASSVSDYNEQFF.

This clonotype appeared many times. This chain links TRBV19 with TRBJ1-2, with D perhaps matching TRBD1 (5 bases). The V end was cut by 5 bases, the J end by 4 bases, with 14 bases between. Germline V gives CDR1 LNHDA, CDR2 SQIVND (reference sequence). This CDR3 has 14 amino acids. The CDR3 here is CASSPRAAPYGYTF. Written as DNA, the CDR3 is TGTGCCAGTAGTCCCAGGGCGGCTCCCTATGGCTACACCTTC.

This clonotype was counted ten times or more. The chain employs TRBV6-2 or TRBV6-3 and TRBJ1-6; D is unresolved. The CDR3 runs to 17 residues. In germline, CDR1 is MNHEY, CDR2 SVGEGT. Trimming stripped 3 bases from V and 6 bases from J, with 18 bases between. The CDR3 region has the DNA TGTGCCAGCAGTTATCTCGACCGGTCTGGGAGTAATTCACCCCTCCACTTT. Translated: CASSYLDRSGSNSPLHF.

This clonotype appeared many times. V and J are TRBV7-6 and TRBJ2-1; 13 positions match TRBD2. Germline V gives CDR1 SGHVS, CDR2 FNYEAQ. The CDR3 has 15 amino acids. With V trimmed by 5 bases and J by 10 bases, 8 bases remained unmatched. The DNA for the CDR3 is TGTGCCAGCAGCATAACTAGCGGGGGGGCCGAAGAGCAGTTCTTC. Protein sequence: CASSITSGGAEEQFF.

This chain links TRBV7-2 with TRBJ2-3; unclear D gene. CDR3 size: 14 residues. The V gene's germline CDR1 is SGHTA and CDR2 FQGNSA. V was trimmed by 7 bases and J by 6 bases, leaving 17 bases between them. In nucleotides, the CDR3 is TGTGCCAGCACCCGCTGGTTGGCGGACGATACGCAGTATTTT. Translation: CASTRWLADDTQYF.

This clonotype was picked up many times. The genes are TRBV7-2 and TRBJ2-1, with D unclear. The CDR3 length is 13 residues. The germline V gene has CDR1 SGHTA and CDR2 FQGNSA. V gave up 2 bases and J gave up 4 bases, with 6 bases separating them. The CDR3 region has the DNA TGTGCCAGCAGCTTAACCGAGTACAATGAGCAGTTCTTC. Protein: CASSLTEYNEQFF.

This clonotype came up a few times. The chain joins TRBV10-3 to TRBJ2-1; D is possibly TRBD1 or TRBD2 (5 bases each). Germline V gene sequence: CDR1 ENHRY, CDR2 SYGVKD. The CDR3 totals 14 residues. The ends were cut back, 8 bases at V and 0 bases at J, with 11 bases in the middle. The CDR3 nucleotides read TGTGCCATCGGGACCGCCAGCTCCTACAATGAGCAGTTCTTC. Its protein product is CAIGTASSYNEQFF.

The gene calls are TRBV13 and TRBJ2-7; 11 bases are a match to TRBD1. This CDR3 is built from 15 residues. V lost 5 bases and J lost 2; bases outside the gene matches: 5. Germline-derived CDR1 and CDR2 are PRHDT and FYEKMQ (reference sequence). The CDR3 here is CASSPGTGGAYEQYF. DNA for the CDR3: TGTGCCAGCAGCCCCGGGACAGGGGGGGCCTACGAGCAGTACTTC.

At least ten counts were recorded for this clonotype. The genes are TRBV6-5 and TRBJ2-2; no reliable D call. Germline V gene sequence: CDR1 MNHEY, CDR2 SVGAGI. Between the trimmed V and J ends, which lost 7 bases and 7 bases, there was a span of 10 bases. This CDR3 is 12 amino acids long. The CDR3 DNA reads TGTGCCAGCATTTCCGCGGTCGGGGAGCTGTTTTTT. It translates to CASISAVGELFF.

The chain has TRBV7-6 and TRBJ1-5; a possible D gene is TRBD1 (5 bases). Germline lookup yields CDR1 SGHVS and CDR2 FNYEAQ. Trimming pared 3 bases from V and 0 bases from J, leaving 9 bases between. The CDR3 covers 15 residues. The CDR3 sequence is CASSFSQDSNQPQHF. Written as DNA, the CDR3 is TGTGCCAGCAGCTTCTCACAGGATAGCAATCAGCCCCAGCATTTT.

The rearrangement links TRBV12-3 or TRBV12-4 to TRBJ1-2, with a possible D match to TRBD1 (5 bases). V lost 3 bases and J 1 base, leaving 15 bases between the germline ends. The CDR3 is 16 amino acids. CDR3 region: CASSFRPGRFNYGYTF. The CDR3 DNA reads as TGTGCCAGCAGTTTTAGACCGGGACGGTTTAACTATGGCTACACCTTC.

Ten or more counts support this clonotype. J is TRBJ1-5 and V is TRBV4-1, with a weak D call TRBD1 (5 bases). The germline V gene has CDR1 MGHRA and CDR2 YSYEKL. The CDR3 has 16 amino acids. Trimming removed 1 base from V and 4 bases from J, with 14 bases in between. This chain's CDR3 is CASSQVSTGPNQPQHF. As DNA, the CDR3 is TGCGCCAGCAGCCAAGTTTCAACAGGACCAAATCAGCCCCAGCATTTT.

About this clonotype: A much larger clone differs by one base, so this may be a read error. This chain connects TRBV10-2 to TRBJ1-1; D is perhaps TRBD1 (5 bases). The V and J ends lost 6 bases and 6 bases respectively, with 8 bases between them. The CDR3 totals 11 residues. CDR1 and CDR2 (germline): WSHSY, SAAADI. The DNA of the CDR3 is TGCGCCAGCAGACAGGACGCTGAAGCTTTCTTT. It encodes CASRQDAEAFF.

This clonotype was picked up many times. The V and J genes are TRBV29-1 and TRBJ1-1, with TRBD1 matching 8 bases. J lost 6 bases, V lost 8 bases, and 11 bases had no gene match. The CDR3 length is 13 residues. CDR1 and CDR2 from the germline V gene are SQVTM and ANQGSEA. In DNA form, the CDR3 reads TGCAGCACCTGGGGGCAGGGGGCATCTGAAGCTTTCTTT. As protein: CSTWGQGASEAFF. Supplemented by reference TRBV29-1 and TRBJ1-1, the full variable domain reads SAVISQKPSRDICQRGTSLTIQCQVDSQVTMMFWYRQQPGQSLTLIATANQGSEATYESGFVIDKFPISRPNLTFSTLTVSNMSPEDSSIYLCSTWGQGASEAFFGQGTRLTVV.